Below are 30 T cell receptor beta chains sequenced from a single sample in a study of blood T cell repertoires in COVID-19. Repertoires were generated with immunoSEQ multiplex PCR, while TCRdb's copy carries only in-frame clones and drops some. Of over 200,000 clones listed, over 70% are singletons. What was sequenced was peripheral blood. These receptors were obtained from a man aged 35 to 55 with acute or convalescent COVID-19.

This clone was observed a few times. V usage is TRBV4-1 and J usage is TRBJ1-3, with 7 bases aligning to TRBD1. CDR1 is MGHRA, CDR2 YSYEKL, per germline. V lost 1 base, J lost 4 bases, and 10 bases stayed unmatched. The CDR3 is 17 residues long. This chain's CDR3 is CASSQVRGESSGNTIYF. Here the CDR3 DNA reads TGCGCCAGCAGCCAAGTCAGGGGGGAAAGCTCGGGAAACACCATATATTTT.

The rearrangement links TRBV6-6 to TRBJ2-5, with D hard to call. V lost 5 bases to trimming and J lost 2 bases, with 3 bases between them. The CDR3 covers 11 residues. Germline-derived CDR1 and CDR2 are MNHNY and SVGAGI (reference sequence). The CDR3, as DNA: TGTGCCAGCAGTGCGCAAGAGACCCAGTACTTC. This encodes CASSAQETQYF.

This clone has just one count. The gene calls are TRBV19 and TRBJ2-3, with D unclear. The CDR3 is 16 residues long. Per germline, CDR1 LNHDA and CDR2 SQIVND (reference sequence). The germline V and J ends were trimmed by 2 bases and 0 bases, with 12 bases remaining between them. CDR3 sequence (DNA): TGTGCCAGTAGTATAACTCTAGTAAACAGCACAGATACGCAGTATTTT. This encodes CASSITLVNSTDTQYF.

V usage is TRBV5-1 and J usage is TRBJ2-7; tentatively, D is TRBD1 (5 bases). The CDR3 extends over 16 amino acids. CDR1 SGHRS and CDR2 YFSETQ come from the germline V gene. The V end was cut by 5 bases, the J end by 3 bases, with 21 bases between. CDR3 sequence reads: CASRGSRRPQGYEQYF. The CDR3, as DNA: TGCGCCAGCAGAGGCTCGCGTCGACCTCAGGGCTACGAGCAGTACTTC. The variable domain in full, completed from reference TRBV5-1 and TRBJ2-7, reads KAGVTQTPRYLIKTRGQQVTLSCSPISGHRSVSWYQQTPGQGLQFLFEYFSETQRNKGNFPGRFSGRQFSNSRSEMNVSTLELGDSALYLCASRGSRRPQGYEQYFGPGTRLTVT.

A single count supports this clone. The chain combines TRBV6-4 with TRBJ2-5, with D possibly matching TRBD2 (7 bases). Deletions cut 2 bases from V and 1 base from J, with 14 bases between. CDR3 length: 16 amino acids. Germline CDR1 MRHNA, CDR2 SNTAGT. CDR3 sequence reads: CASSDGGGGGQETQYF. The DNA for the CDR3 is TGTGCCAGCAGTGACGGCGGGGGAGGGGGCCAAGAGACCCAGTACTTC.

The chain joins TRBV18 to TRBJ2-1; 10 bases map to TRBD2. The CDR3 covers 16 residues. Germline V lookup: CDR1 KGHSH, CDR2 LQKENI. The V and J ends lost 5 bases and 1 base, in that order; junction bases with no gene match: 5. CDR3 loop: CASSVSSGGSYNEQFF. As DNA, the CDR3 is TGTGCCAGCTCAGTCTCTAGCGGGGGATCCTACAATGAGCAGTTCTTC.

In nucleotides, the CDR3 is TGTGCCAGCAGCCCTGTAGTAGATACGCAGTATTTT. This encodes CASSPVVDTQYF. The chain joins TRBV12-3 or TRBV12-4 to TRBJ2-3; no clear D gene. The CDR3 sequence is 12 residues long. Trimming took off 6 bases at V and 5 bases at J, with 9 bases between the two ends.

The chain is built from TRBV12-3 or TRBV12-4 and TRBJ2-2, with D unclear. This CDR3 spans 12 amino acids. V was pared by 3 bases and J by 7 bases, with 6 bases between. The CDR3 DNA sequence: TGTGCCAGCAGTTTCACGGGCGGGGAGCTGTTTTTT. This encodes CASSFTGGELFF.

The V and J genes are TRBV6-1 and TRBJ1-1; 8 bases agree with TRBD1. The CDR3 has 15 amino acids. CDR1 MNHNS and CDR2 SASEGT come from the germline V gene. The V gene end was trimmed by 1 base and the J gene end by 1 base; junction bases not matched to a gene: 2. CDR3 sequence reads: CASSEVTGANTEAFF. DNA of the CDR3: TGTGCCAGCAGTGAAGTGACAGGGGCGAACACTGAAGCTTTCTTT.

The chain links TRBV30 to TRBJ1-3, with D maybe TRBD1 (6 bases). The CDR3 totals 15 residues. V lost 4 bases, J lost 0 bases, and 13 bases lay in between. Germline V gene lookup returns CDR1 GTSNPN and CDR2 SVGIG (reference sequence). In DNA, the CDR3 is TGTGCCTGGACCCTGAGGGGGGGCTCTGGAAACACCATATATTTT. This encodes CAWTLRGGSGNTIYF.

The chain couples TRBV7-3 to TRBJ2-1; weak D call: TRBD2 (5 bases). The CDR3 spans 14 residues. V lost 2 bases, J lost 6 bases, and 11 bases lay in between. Germline CDR1 reads SGHTA; CDR2 reads FQGTGA. Here the CDR3 reads CASSLGSSGNEQFF. DNA of the CDR3: TGTGCCAGCAGCTTAGGGAGTTCTGGCAATGAGCAGTTCTTC.

V is TRBV2 and J is TRBJ1-5; D remains unclear. Trimming removed 3 bases at V and 5 bases at J, with 5 bases between. The germline CDR1 and CDR2 sequences are SNHLY and FYNNEI. CDR3 size: 12 residues. The CDR3 sequence is CASSDLYQPQHF. Written as DNA, the CDR3 is TGTGCCAGCAGTGACCTATATCAGCCCCAGCATTTT.

This clone was counted once. The chain carries TRBV12-3 or TRBV12-4 and TRBJ2-3; D gene uncertain. Trimming took off 7 bases at V and 6 bases at J, with 8 bases between the two ends. There are 11 residues in the CDR3. Here the CDR3 reads CASTSSDTQYF. The CDR3 DNA follows: TGTGCCAGCACCTCCTCGGATACGCAGTATTTT.

This chain links TRBV5-1 with TRBJ1-2; no definite D call. Trimming cost V 5 bases and J 2 bases, with 19 bases left between them. The CDR3 length is 16 residues. Germline CDR1 SGHRS, CDR2 YFSETQ. CDR3 sequence reads: CASSPTGGPSNYGYTF. The DNA of the CDR3 is TGCGCCAGCAGTCCAACGGGAGGCCCTTCGAACTATGGCTACACCTTC.

The chain has TRBV29-1 and TRBJ1-2, with D perhaps matching TRBD1 (5 bases). The germline V gene has CDR1 SQVTM and CDR2 ANQGSEA. The CDR3 covers 12 residues. The V and J ends lost 6 bases and 2 bases respectively, with 10 bases between them. The CDR3 here is CSVVEGNYGYTF. The CDR3 DNA follows: TGCAGCGTAGTGGAGGGGAACTATGGCTACACCTTC.

This chain connects TRBV4-1 to TRBJ2-2; 9 bases are shared with TRBD1. The V gene end was trimmed by 4 bases and the J gene end by 7 bases; junction bases not matched to a gene: 19. CDR1 is MGHRA and CDR2 is YSYEKL in the germline V gene. There are 19 residues in the CDR3. In nucleotides, the CDR3 is TGCGCCAGCAGCCCCCCACAGCTCAGAACAGGGGGCAAATACGGGGAGCTGTTTTTT. Protein sequence: CASSPPQLRTGGKYGELFF.

The chain combines TRBV30 with TRBJ2-1; D perhaps matches TRBD2 (5 bases). V lost 2 bases and J 12 bases, leaving 14 bases between the germline ends. The CDR3 has 12 amino acids. From germline, CDR1 is GTSNPN and CDR2 SVGIG (reference sequence). The CDR3 sequence is CAWSIILGGQFF. The DNA for the CDR3 is TGTGCCTGGAGTATCATTCTAGGAGGGCAGTTCTTC.

The rearrangement joins TRBV7-9 to TRBJ2-3; 9 positions match TRBD1. V gave up 7 bases and J gave up 6 bases; unmatched junction bases: 11. CDR3 length: 15 residues. CDR1 is SEHNR and CDR2 is FQNEAQ in the germline V gene (reference sequence). The CDR3 DNA reads as TGTGCCAGCACCAGATCCGGGACAGGGAGTGATACGCAGTATTTT. Translated, it gives CASTRSGTGSDTQYF.

DNA for the CDR3: TGTGCCAGTAGTATAGTGAGGGGGTCGGCTTTCTTT. Its protein product is CASSIVRGSAFF. The V and J genes are TRBV19 and TRBJ1-1; weak D call: TRBD1 (6 bases). CDR1 is LNHDA, CDR2 SQIVND, per germline (reference sequence). The CDR3 runs to 12 residues. Trimming left V 1 base short and J 11 bases short, with 11 bases between.

The V call is TRBV19, the J call TRBJ2-3; a possible D gene is TRBD2 (6 bases). This CDR3 has 18 amino acids. V shed 0 bases and J shed 0 bases, with 16 bases lying between them. Germline loops: CDR1 LNHDA, CDR2 SQIVND (reference sequence). In DNA, the CDR3 is TGTGCCAGTAGTATAGATGCTTCCATGGCGGGAAGCACAGATACGCAGTATTTT. The encoded protein is CASSIDASMAGSTDTQYF.

The rearrangement joins TRBV24-1 to TRBJ2-5; 8 positions match TRBD1. The V segment lost 4 bases and the J segment 5 bases; nucleotides outside the gene matches: 8. This CDR3 has 15 residues. The germline V gene has CDR1 KGHDR and CDR2 SFDVKD. CDR3 amino acids: CATSDPGQGDETQYF. The CDR3 DNA reads as TGTGCCACCAGTGACCCCGGACAGGGTGACGAGACCCAGTACTTC.

V and J are TRBV7-2 and TRBJ2-1; 7 positions agree with TRBD2. The CDR3 runs to 14 residues. Germline loops: CDR1 SGHTA, CDR2 FQGNSA. Trimming at V came to 1 base and at J to 7 bases, leaving 4 bases not matched to a gene. CDR3 DNA sequence: TGTGCCAGCAGCTTAGGGCGGGAGCGGAATGAGCAGTTCTTC. This encodes CASSLGRERNEQFF. Full variable domain (missing parts from reference TRBV7-2 and TRBJ2-1): GAGVSQSPSNKVTEKGKDVELRCDPISGHTALYWYRQSLGQGLEFLIYFQGNSAPDKSGLPSDRFSAERTGGSVSTLTIQRTQQEDSAVYLCASSLGRERNEQFFGPGTRLTVL.

The J gene is TRBJ1-2, the V gene TRBV19; 9 bases line up with TRBD1. The CDR3 covers 16 residues. Germline V lookup: CDR1 LNHDA, CDR2 SQIVND (reference sequence). Germline trimming cut 3 bases from V and 2 bases from J; bases unmatched to any gene: 7. CDR3 loop: CASSIRGQGGNYGYTF. DNA for the CDR3: TGTGCCAGTAGTATTCGGGGACAGGGAGGCAACTATGGCTACACCTTC.

This chain connects TRBV19 to TRBJ2-1; 9 bases map to TRBD2. Germline values: CDR1 LNHDA, CDR2 SQIVND (reference sequence). The CDR3 contains 16 residues. Unmatched junction bases numbered 9, after V lost 7 bases and J lost 2 bases. The CDR3 loop reads CASTDGSGRTYNEQFF. For the CDR3, the DNA is TGTGCCAGTACTGACGGCAGCGGGAGGACCTACAATGAGCAGTTCTTC. Combining the CDR3 with reference TRBV19 and TRBJ2-1 gives the whole variable domain DGGITQSPKYLFRKEGQNVTLSCEQNLNHDAMYWYRQDPGQGLRLIYYSQIVNDFQKGDIAEGYSVSREKKESFPLTVTSAQKNPTAFYLCASTDGSGRTYNEQFFGPGTRLTVL.

The chain is built from TRBV27 and TRBJ1-2; 9 bases are shared with TRBD1. The CDR3 runs to 15 residues. V shed 6 bases, J shed 5 bases, and the junction held 10 bases outside the gene matches. Looked up from germline, CDR1 is MNHEY and CDR2 is SMNVEV (reference sequence). The CDR3 DNA is TGTGCCAGCAGACCTTTACAGGGGGCCCGGTATGGCTACACCTTC. As protein: CASRPLQGARYGYTF.

CDR3 loop: CASSPLTSGRLDTQYF. As DNA, the CDR3 is TGTGCCAGTAGTCCGCTGACTAGCGGGAGGTTAGATACGCAGTATTTT. This chain joins TRBV19 and TRBJ2-3; 13 nucleotides align to TRBD2. CDR1 and CDR2 from the germline V gene are LNHDA and SQIVND (reference sequence). The CDR3 contains 16 residues. Germline trimming cut 5 bases from V and 5 bases from J; bases unmatched to any gene: 7.

The chain links TRBV29-1 to TRBJ2-1, with 7 nucleotides matching TRBD2. Per the germline V gene, CDR1 is SQVTM and CDR2 is ANQGSEA. J gave up 7 bases and V 6 bases, and 12 bases lay outside the gene matches. The CDR3 is 14 residues long. The CDR3 DNA reads as TGCAGCGTCTCCCCCCTAGCGGACGTGAATGAGCAGTTCTTC. Protein product: CSVSPLADVNEQFF.

The chain joins TRBV5-5 to TRBJ2-7, with 7 bases matching TRBD1. V was pared by 4 bases and J by 0 bases, with 10 bases of the junction left unmatched. The CDR3 contains 16 residues. CDR1 and CDR2 (germline): SGHKS, YYEKEE (reference sequence). The CDR3 nucleotides read TGTGCCAGCAGCCGACAGGGACAGCAAGCCTCCTACGAGCAGTACTTC. Encoded protein: CASSRQGQQASYEQYF. Full variable domain (remainder filled in from reference TRBV5-5 and TRBJ2-7): DAGVTQSPTHLIKTRGQQVTLRCSPISGHKSVSWYQQVLGQGPQFIFQYYEKEERGRGNFPDRFSARQFPNYSSELNVNALLLGDSALYLCASSRQGQQASYEQYFGPGTRLTVT.

This clone was detected only a few times. The rearrangement links TRBV11-3 to TRBJ2-1; 11 positions match TRBD2. J was trimmed by 0 bases and V by 6 bases; bases with no gene match: 4. Germline CDR1 SGHNT, CDR2 YENEEA. This CDR3 spans 16 amino acids. CDR3 region: CASSSSGRSSYNEQFF. As DNA, the CDR3 is TGTGCCAGCAGTTCTAGCGGGAGGAGCTCCTACAATGAGCAGTTCTTC.

V gene TRBV6-5 combines with J gene TRBJ2-1; TRBD2 is a possible D gene (7 bases). From germline, CDR1 is MNHEY and CDR2 SVGAGI. Trimming stripped 7 bases from V and 7 bases from J, with 17 bases between. The CDR3 totals 14 residues. CDR3 residues: CASKPGGARNEQFF. CDR3 sequence (DNA): TGTGCCAGCAAACCGGGGGGCGCACGGAATGAGCAGTTCTTC.